The source of this TCR beta chain is a study of vaccination effects on CD4 cells after COVID-19. Broader study findings: From healthy vaccinees, only 1 of 255 vaccine-induced clones also reacted to common cold coronaviruses. Relatively few convalescent patients took part in the study, which had no early post-infection timepoints.

Germline lookup yields CDR1 LGHNA and CDR2 YNFKEQ. The CDR3 is 17 amino acids. The V segment lost 0 bases and the J segment 6 bases; nucleotides outside the gene matches: 11. In the case of this clone: Antigen specificity is unknown.

Profiled with immunoSEQ multiplex PCR; TCRdb holds only in-frame clones, not every one. The sample carries tens of thousands of clones, about three quarters recorded once. Before sequencing took place, the ViraFEST assay used viral peptide pools to expand antigen-specific CD4+ T cells. Scientists isolated CD4+ T cells after an approximately 9-day culture period ended. Vaccine recipients, nucleocapsid antibody negative, had no prior SARS-CoV-2 infection. Researchers swapped half the medium for IL-2 medium on both days 3 and 7. Specimen: CD4+ T cells from PBMCs cultured with SARS-CoV-2 spike peptides, collected before COVID-19 vaccination. The rearrangement uses TRBV4-2 and TRBJ2-3, with 8 bases fitting TRBD2. This TCR came from a human donor who received a COVID-19 vaccine. In nucleotides, the CDR3 is TGTGCCAGCAGCCAAGACGGAGCGGGGGTCTTTGCGGATACGCAGTATTTT. The encoded protein is CASSQDGAGVFADTQYF.